This T cell receptor beta chain was sequenced during a study of metastatic and nonmetastatic thyroid tumors. Thyroid surgery was performed in patients who had received no treatment beforehand. Germline V gene sequence: CDR1 SGHRS, CDR2 YFSETQ. V lost 4 bases to trimming and J lost 5 bases; unmatched junction nucleotides: 4. CDR3 length: 13 residues. TCRdb re-called the PCR reads through MiXCR. The top ten clones hold 40% of a sample with several thousand clones, roughly 35% of them seen once. What was sequenced was tumor tissue. The rearrangement links TRBV5-1 to TRBJ2-7, with TRBD1 matching 9 bases. The origin of this receptor is a female donor with papillary thyroid cancer or a benign thyroid nodule (not recorded which). Some clones in this sample may be carry-over from other donors' samples. DNA of the CDR3: TGCGCCAGCAGCCCTGGGACAGGGAACGAGCAGTACTTC. Translating it yields CASSPGTGNEQYF.